The entry below gives a single T cell receptor (beta chain) sequence along with its context. Antigen specificity is unknown. PCR employed 60 Vbeta and 13 Jbeta primers. Profiled with immunoSEQ multiplex PCR; TCRdb holds only in-frame clones, not every one. The sample lists 60,000 to 80,000 clones, 79% occurring once. The CDR3 length is 16 residues. V shed 8 bases and J 1 base; nucleotides not matched to a gene: 13. The germline V gene has CDR1 MDHEN and CDR2 SYDVKM. This record belongs to a study of cytomegalovirus exposure and HLA in healthy donors. In the study overall: In a previous analysis, 120 million or so unique TCR beta sequences were found from approximately 180 million T cells.

Overall study findings and caveats: Within the data, a cluster of highly shared sequence variants was likely a sequencing artifact.

Sequencing was carried out using PBMCs. This clonotype was sampled from a woman in her 30s in good health and CMV-seronegative. The J gene is TRBJ1-1, the V gene TRBV28, with TRBD1 identical over 7 bases. CDR3 region: CASQGQGERGNTEAFF. Written as DNA, the CDR3 is TGTGCCAGCCAGGGGCAGGGGGAAAGGGGGAACACTGAAGCTTTCTTT.